A single T cell receptor (beta chain) is shown here with its context. This specimen belongs to a study of blood T cell repertoires in COVID-19. Study-wide context: Collection of acute and convalescent COVID-19 samples took place in the United States, Italy and Spain.

This table comes from immunoSEQ multiplex PCR, and its TCRdb copy is limited to in-frame clones, with some not included. This table holds about 270,000 clones, roughly nine tenths found once. From germline, CDR1 is SQVTM and CDR2 ANQGSEA. The CDR3 spans 14 residues. V was clipped by 6 bases and J by 5 bases, with 19 bases between them. The chain employs TRBV29-1 and TRBJ2-5, with D tentatively TRBD1 (8 bases). The sequence came from a man between 40 and 49 years old with active or convalescent COVID-19. Sequencing used peripheral blood. The CDR3, as DNA: TGCAGCGTCGCGCCACAGGGGGGGTGGGAGACCCAGTACTTC. It is translated as CSVAPQGGWETQYF.